This paragraph covers one T cell receptor (beta chain) sequence. Its specificity is unknown. Clones were read by immunoSEQ multiplex PCR, and TCRdb kept only the in-frame ones, dropping some. In the table there are roughly 96,000 clones, 85% to 90% of which are singletons. This sample stems from a study of T cell responses to AZD1222 COVID-19 vaccine. Whole-study results and caveats: Baseline serostatus was positive in only five to seven AZD1222 recipients.

The trim removed 2 bases at V and 2 bases at J, leaving 4 bases unmatched. This CDR3 region has 15 residues. The germline V gene has CDR1 SGHDT and CDR2 YYEEEE. The receptor's source is an adult in good health. The specimen was peripheral blood, collected on day 0 of AZD1222 vaccination. The chain combines TRBV5-6 with TRBJ2-7; TRBD1 agrees at 10 bases. In nucleotides, the CDR3 is TGTGCCAGCAGCTTCGGGACAGGGGTCACCTACGAGCAGTACTTC. Encoded protein: CASSFGTGVTYEQYF.